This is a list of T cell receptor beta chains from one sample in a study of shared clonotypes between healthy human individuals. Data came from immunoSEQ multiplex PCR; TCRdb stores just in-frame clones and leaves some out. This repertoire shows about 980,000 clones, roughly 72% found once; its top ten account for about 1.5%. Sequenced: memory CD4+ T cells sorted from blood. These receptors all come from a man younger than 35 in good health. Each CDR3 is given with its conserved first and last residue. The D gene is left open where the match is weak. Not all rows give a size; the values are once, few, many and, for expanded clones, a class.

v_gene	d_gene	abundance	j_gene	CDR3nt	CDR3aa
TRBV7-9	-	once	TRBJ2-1	TGTGCCAGCAGCTCGGCGGGTTTGTCCTACAATGAGCAGTTCTTC	CASSSAGLSYNEQFF
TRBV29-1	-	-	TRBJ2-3	TGCAGCGTTGAAGCGGGAGCAACAGATACGCAGTATTTT	CSVEAGATDTQYF
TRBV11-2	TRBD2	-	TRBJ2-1	TGTGCCAGCAGCTACGGGACTAGCGGCTACAATGAGCAGTTCTTC	CASSYGTSGYNEQFF
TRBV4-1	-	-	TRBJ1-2	TGCGCCAGCAGCCAAGATGGGGGGGCGCGAAGGGCCAACTATGGCTACACCTTC	CASSQDGGARRANYGYTF
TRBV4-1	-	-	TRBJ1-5	TGCGCCAGCAGCCAACCAAGAGCAGGGAGCAATCAGCCCCAGCATTTT	CASSQPRAGSNQPQHF
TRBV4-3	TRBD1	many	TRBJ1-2	TGCGCCAGCAGCCAGGGTATGGGACAGGGGATTTATGGCTACACCTTC	CASSQGMGQGIYGYTF
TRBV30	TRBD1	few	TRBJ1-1	TGTGCCTGGAGTACGGGACAGGGGAACACTGAAGCTTTCTTT	CAWSTGQGNTEAFF
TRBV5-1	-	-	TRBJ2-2	TGCGCCAGCAGCTTGGCCGGGGTAAACACCGGGGAGCTGTTTTTT	CASSLAGVNTGELFF
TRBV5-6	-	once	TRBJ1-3	TGTGCCAGCAGCTTGTTGGGTCTCAGGAGGGACTCTGGAAACACCATATATTTT	CASSLLGLRRDSGNTIYF
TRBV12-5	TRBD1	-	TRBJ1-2	TGTGCTAGTGGTTTGGTGGGACAGGTGGTCTACACCTTC	CASGLVGQVVYTF
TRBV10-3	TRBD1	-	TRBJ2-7	TGTGCCATCAGAGTGACAGGGGTCGGCTACGAGCAGTACTTC	CAIRVTGVGYEQYF
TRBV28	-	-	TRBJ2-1	TGTGCCAGCAGTTTAGTGAGTAGTGAGCAGTTCTTC	CASSLVSSEQFF
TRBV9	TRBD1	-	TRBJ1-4	TGTGCCAGCAGCGTAGGACCGGGACAGTCTAATGAAAAACTGTTTTTT	CASSVGPGQSNEKLFF
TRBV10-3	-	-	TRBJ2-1	TGTGCCATCAGTGACGGCTACAATGAGCAGTTCTTC	CAISDGYNEQFF
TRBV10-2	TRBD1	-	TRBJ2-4	TGCGCCAGCAGTGTGGGACAGGGGAAAAACATTCAGTACTTC	CASSVGQGKNIQYF
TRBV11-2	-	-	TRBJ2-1	TGTGCCAGCAGCTTATCACAGGGCAGGGGCGGGTACAATGAGCAGTTCTTC	CASSLSQGRGGYNEQFF
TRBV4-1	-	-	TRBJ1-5	TGCGCCAGCAGCCAAGAACGGGCTCCGCGTCAGCCCCAGCATTTT	CASSQERAPRQPQHF
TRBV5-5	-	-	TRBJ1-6	TGTGCCAGCAGGCGGGACTTCGGCTCCTATAATTCACCCCTCCACTTT	CASRRDFGSYNSPLHF
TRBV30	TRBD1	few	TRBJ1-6	TGTGCCTGGCTACAGGGGACCGGTTCACCCCTCCACTTT	CAWLQGTGSPLHF
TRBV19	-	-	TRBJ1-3	TGTGCCAGTAGTAGGCCGGCCGGGGGTTCGGGAAACACCATATATTTT	CASSRPAGGSGNTIYF
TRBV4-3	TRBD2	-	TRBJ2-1	TGCGCCAGCAGCCAAGTTCCTACTAGCGGGAGCTTCAATGAGCAGTTCTTC	CASSQVPTSGSFNEQFF
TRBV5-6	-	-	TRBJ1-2	TGTGCCAGCAGCTTGCGACAGAACTATGGCTACACCTTC	CASSLRQNYGYTF
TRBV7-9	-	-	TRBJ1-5	TGTGCCAGCAGCTTAGATTATTTCCGAGACGGCAATCAGCCCCAGCATTTT	CASSLDYFRDGNQPQHF
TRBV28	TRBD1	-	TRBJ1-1	TGTGCCAGCAGTCTAGACAGGGGCACTGAAGCTTTCTTT	CASSLDRGTEAFF
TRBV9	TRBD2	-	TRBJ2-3	TGTGCCAGCACGACTAGCGGGAGGGCCCATAGCACAGATACGCAGTATTTT	CASTTSGRAHSTDTQYF
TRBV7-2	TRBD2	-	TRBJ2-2	TGTGCCAGCAGCTTAGGCAGGGCTAGCGGGACGAACACCGGGGAGCTGTTTTTT	CASSLGRASGTNTGELFF
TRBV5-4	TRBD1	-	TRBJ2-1	TGTGCCAGCAGCCAGGGGGCAGGGTCCTACAATGAGCAGTTCTTC	CASSQGAGSYNEQFF
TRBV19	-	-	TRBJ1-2	TGTGCCAGTAGTTCACTGCAGGGTTATGGCTACACCTTC	CASSSLQGYGYTF
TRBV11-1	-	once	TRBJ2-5	TGTGCCAGCAGCCCCAAGACGTACTCACAAGAGACCCAGTACTTC	CASSPKTYSQETQYF
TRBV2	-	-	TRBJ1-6	TGTGCCAGCCAGGGGTTCGGGAATTCACCCCTCCACTTT	CASQGFGNSPLHF
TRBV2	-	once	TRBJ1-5	TGTGCCAGCAGGTCACAGGGAGATAGCAATCAGCCCCAGCATTTT	CASRSQGDSNQPQHF
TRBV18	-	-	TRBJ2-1	TGTGCCAGCTCACCACCGACAGGATGGGGGCAGTTCTTC	CASSPPTGWGQFF
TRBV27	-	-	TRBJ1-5	TGTGCCAGCAGTTTAACCCCGGGGCGGACATATAGCAATCAGCCCCAGCATTTT	CASSLTPGRTYSNQPQHF